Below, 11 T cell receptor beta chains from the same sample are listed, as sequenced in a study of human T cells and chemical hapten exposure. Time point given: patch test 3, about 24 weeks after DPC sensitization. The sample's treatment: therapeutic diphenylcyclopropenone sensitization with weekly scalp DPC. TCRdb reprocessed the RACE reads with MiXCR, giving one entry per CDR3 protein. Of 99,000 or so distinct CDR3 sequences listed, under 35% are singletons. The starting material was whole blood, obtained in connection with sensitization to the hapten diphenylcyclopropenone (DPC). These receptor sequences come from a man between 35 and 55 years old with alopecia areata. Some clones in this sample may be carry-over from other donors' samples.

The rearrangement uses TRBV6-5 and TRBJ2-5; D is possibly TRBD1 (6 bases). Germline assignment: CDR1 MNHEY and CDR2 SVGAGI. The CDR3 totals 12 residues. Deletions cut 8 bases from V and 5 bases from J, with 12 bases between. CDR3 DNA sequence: TGTGCCAGCCAGGGGAGTACGGAGACCCAGTACTTC. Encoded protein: CASQGSTETQYF.

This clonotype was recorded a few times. The CDR3 region has the DNA TGTGCCAGCTTGTCAGGACAGACCTACGAGCAGTACTTC. Its translation is CASLSGQTYEQYF. The chain employs TRBV28 and TRBJ2-7, with D perhaps TRBD1 (6 bases). V lost 8 bases, J lost 2 bases, and 13 bases lay in between. The CDR3 loop spans 13 amino acids. The germline gives CDR1 MDHEN, CDR2 SYDVKM.

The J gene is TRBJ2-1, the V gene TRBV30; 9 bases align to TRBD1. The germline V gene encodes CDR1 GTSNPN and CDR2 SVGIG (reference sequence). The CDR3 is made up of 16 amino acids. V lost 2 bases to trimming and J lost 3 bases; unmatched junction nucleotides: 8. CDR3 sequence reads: CAWSRRGQGYYNEQFF. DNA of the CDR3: TGTGCCTGGAGTAGACGAGGACAGGGGTACTACAATGAGCAGTTCTTC.

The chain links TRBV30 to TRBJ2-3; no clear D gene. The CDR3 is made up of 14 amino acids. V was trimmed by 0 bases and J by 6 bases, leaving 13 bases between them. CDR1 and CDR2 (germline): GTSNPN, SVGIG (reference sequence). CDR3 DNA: TGTGCCTGGAGTGTACGAGGCTCGGGCGATACGCAGTATTTT. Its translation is CAWSVRGSGDTQYF.

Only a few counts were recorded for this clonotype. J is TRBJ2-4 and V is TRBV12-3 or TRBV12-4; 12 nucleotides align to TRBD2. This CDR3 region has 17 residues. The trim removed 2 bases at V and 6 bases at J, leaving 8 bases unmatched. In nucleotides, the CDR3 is TGTGCCAGCAGTTTACGGCTAGCGGGAGGGCCCGGAAACATTCAGTACTTC. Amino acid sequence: CASSLRLAGGPGNIQYF.

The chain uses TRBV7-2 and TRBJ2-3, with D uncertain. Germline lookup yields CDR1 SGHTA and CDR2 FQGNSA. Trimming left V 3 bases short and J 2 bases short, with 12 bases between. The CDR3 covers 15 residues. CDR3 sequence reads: CASSFRIQPTDTQYF. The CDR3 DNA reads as TGTGCCAGCAGCTTTAGGATACAGCCCACAGATACGCAGTATTTT.

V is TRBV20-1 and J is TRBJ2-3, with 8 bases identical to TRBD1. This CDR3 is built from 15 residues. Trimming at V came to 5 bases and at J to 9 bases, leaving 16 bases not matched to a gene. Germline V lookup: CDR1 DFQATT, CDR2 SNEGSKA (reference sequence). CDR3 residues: CSARPPARQGLTQYF. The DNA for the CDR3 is TGCAGTGCTCGACCCCCAGCCAGACAGGGGTTAACGCAGTATTTT.

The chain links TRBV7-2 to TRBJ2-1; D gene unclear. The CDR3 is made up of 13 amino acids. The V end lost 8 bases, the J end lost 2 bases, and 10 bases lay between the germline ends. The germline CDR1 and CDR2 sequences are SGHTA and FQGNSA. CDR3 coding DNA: TGTGCCAGCTCCAGGCTAGCCTACAATGAGCAGTTCTTC. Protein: CASSRLAYNEQFF.

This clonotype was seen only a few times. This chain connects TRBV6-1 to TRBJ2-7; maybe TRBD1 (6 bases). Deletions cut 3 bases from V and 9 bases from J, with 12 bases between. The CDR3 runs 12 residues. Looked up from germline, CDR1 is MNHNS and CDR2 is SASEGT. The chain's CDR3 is CASSDRGVGQYV. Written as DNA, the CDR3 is TGTGCCAGCAGTGACAGGGGAGTGGGGCAGTACGTC.

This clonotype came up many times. DNA of the CDR3: TGTGCCAGCAGCCCGGGGACCGAGAGTTTTTTGAAGTATTTT. This codes for CASSPGTESFLKYF. The V gene is TRBV7-6, the J gene TRBJ2-3; D is tentatively TRBD1 or TRBD2 (5 bases each). CDR1 and CDR2 from the germline V gene are SGHVS and FNYEAQ. V was clipped by 5 bases and J by 13 bases, with 22 bases between them. CDR3 length: 14 residues.

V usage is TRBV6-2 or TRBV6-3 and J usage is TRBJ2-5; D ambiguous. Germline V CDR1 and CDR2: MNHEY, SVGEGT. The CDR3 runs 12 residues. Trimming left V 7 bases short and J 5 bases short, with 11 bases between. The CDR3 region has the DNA TGTGCCAGCAAGGCGTCCCGGGAGACCCAGTACTTC. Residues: CASKASRETQYF.